The 18 T cell receptor beta chains given below trace back to one sample, sequenced in a study of blood T cell repertoires in COVID-19. Profiled with immunoSEQ multiplex PCR; TCRdb holds only in-frame clones, not every one. The sample lists about 140,000 clones, roughly four fifths seen once, with 1.5% to 2% in the top ten. The material sequenced was PBMCs or T cells enriched from blood (not recorded which). All receptors come from a woman aged 18-29 years who had been exposed to COVID-19.

The genes are TRBV19 and TRBJ2-7, with TRBD2 identical over 12 bases. V lost 9 bases, J lost 2 bases, and 2 bases stayed unmatched. Germline V gene lookup returns CDR1 LNHDA and CDR2 SQIVND (reference sequence). The length of the CDR3 is 13 residues. The CDR3 sequence: CASRLAGAYEQYF. CDR3 DNA sequence: TGTGCCAGCCGACTAGCGGGAGCCTACGAGCAGTACTTC.

J is TRBJ1-1 and V is TRBV4-3; D unresolved. The CDR3 is 14 residues long. Germline V gives CDR1 LGHNA, CDR2 YSLEER. V was pared by 0 bases and J by 4 bases, with 9 bases between. CDR3 in amino acids: CASSQDLRSTEAFF. CDR3 coding DNA: TGCGCCAGCAGCCAAGACCTACGATCCACTGAAGCTTTCTTT.

The chain joins TRBV9 to TRBJ1-2; D might be TRBD1 (6 bases). Germline-derived CDR1 and CDR2 are SGDLS and YYNGEE. The CDR3 contains 12 residues. Trimming took 4 bases from V and 5 from J, leaving 9 bases between them. The CDR3 region has the DNA TGTGCCAGCAGCACAGGGATGTATGGCTACACCTTC. This gives the protein CASSTGMYGYTF.

The rearrangement uses TRBV9 and TRBJ2-2; 8 bases align to TRBD1. The CDR3 extends over 17 amino acids. V lost 3 bases, J lost 2 bases, and 9 bases stayed unmatched. Germline values: CDR1 SGDLS, CDR2 YYNGEE. Written as DNA, the CDR3 is TGTGCCAGCAGCGCCCGGACAGGGAGCATCAACACCGGGGAGCTGTTTTTT. As protein: CASSARTGSINTGELFF.

V usage is TRBV2 and J usage is TRBJ1-1, with 8 bases lining up with TRBD1. With 6 bases clipped from V and 3 bases from J, the junction kept 6 bases outside the gene matches. The CDR3 is 14 amino acids. Germline V gene data show CDR1 as SNHLY and CDR2 as FYNNEI. The CDR3, as DNA: TGTGCCAGCAGGAACAGGGGGGGGGACACTGAAGCTTTCTTT. Encoded protein: CASRNRGGDTEAFF.

The V and J genes are TRBV25-1 and TRBJ1-1, with a possible D match to TRBD1 (5 bases). This CDR3 region has 13 residues. Trimming pared 6 bases from V and 3 bases from J, leaving 11 bases between. Germline CDR1 reads MGHDK; CDR2 reads SYGVNS. The CDR3 nucleotides read TGTGCCAGCAGCTTGGGACTATACACTGAAGCTTTCTTT. Its protein is CASSLGLYTEAFF. The full variable domain, its missing parts supplied by reference TRBV25-1 and TRBJ1-1, is EADIYQTPRYLVIGTGKKITLECSQTMGHDKMYWYQQDPGMELHLIHYSYGVNSTEKGDLSSESTVSRIRTEHFPLTLESARPSHTSQYLCASSLGLYTEAFFGQGTRLTVV.

This chain connects TRBV27 to TRBJ1-2, with D uncertain. Trimming left V 5 bases short and J 1 base short, with 17 bases between. Germline CDR1 and CDR2: MNHEY and SMNVEV (reference sequence). This CDR3 is built from 16 residues. CDR3 protein: CASSDSKEVNNYGYTF. The CDR3 DNA reads TGTGCCAGCAGTGACTCCAAGGAAGTAAATAACTATGGCTACACCTTC.

The chain has TRBV6-1 and TRBJ1-6, with unresolved D. This CDR3 contains 13 residues. Trimming took 3 bases from V and 9 from J, leaving 9 bases between them. Per the germline V gene, CDR1 is MNHNS and CDR2 is SASEGT. CDR3 sequence: CASSDHRASPLHF. Written as DNA, the CDR3 is TGTGCCAGCAGTGACCACAGAGCTTCACCCCTCCACTTT.

The chain has TRBV5-1 and TRBJ2-3; D uncertain. V was pared by 4 bases and J by 2 bases, with 8 bases between. The CDR3 runs to 13 residues. The germline V gene encodes CDR1 SGHRS and CDR2 YFSETQ. CDR3 DNA: TGCGCCAGCAGCCCTCTCCCCACAGATACGCAGTATTTT. Protein: CASSPLPTDTQYF.

In its sample, this clone was seen a few times. The V and J genes are TRBV19 and TRBJ2-7; D is possibly TRBD1 (6 bases). The germline CDR1 and CDR2 sequences are LNHDA and SQIVND (reference sequence). The CDR3 consists of 13 residues. V lost 8 bases and J 2 bases, leaving 13 bases between the germline ends. Here the CDR3 reads CASSPQGPYEQYF. The DNA for the CDR3 is TGTGCCAGTTCTCCACAGGGTCCCTACGAGCAGTACTTC.

The chain has TRBV7-9 and TRBJ2-1; 7 bases are shared with TRBD2. The germline V gene has CDR1 SEHNR and CDR2 FQNEAQ (reference sequence). The CDR3 is 14 residues long. V dropped 6 bases and J dropped 8; count of bases not matched to a gene: 10. CDR3 coding DNA: TGTGCCAGCAGTCATAGGACTAGTCCCGATGAGCAGTTCTTC. This encodes CASSHRTSPDEQFF.

This clone has a single count. V gene TRBV14 combines with J gene TRBJ2-7, with TRBD1 matching 9 bases. This CDR3 is built from 15 residues. The germline CDR1 and CDR2 sequences are SGHDN and FVKESK. V shed 4 bases and J 0 bases; nucleotides not matched to a gene: 4. This chain's CDR3 is CASSRQDRGSYEQYF. CDR3 coding DNA: TGTGCCAGCAGCCGACAGGACAGGGGCTCCTACGAGCAGTACTTC.

The gene calls are TRBV6-2 or TRBV6-3 and TRBJ2-1; 10 bases line up with TRBD2. Per germline, CDR1 MNHEY and CDR2 SVGEGT. CDR3 size: 15 residues. V was pared by 2 bases and J by 8 bases, with 6 bases of the junction left unmatched. Here the CDR3 reads CASSYPSGSIHEQFF. The CDR3 region has the DNA TGTGCCAGCAGTTACCCTAGCGGGAGTATACATGAGCAGTTCTTC.

The chain joins TRBV6-5 to TRBJ1-1; D uncertain. Per the germline V gene, CDR1 is MNHEY and CDR2 is SVGAGI. V lost 0 bases, J lost 0 bases, and 8 bases lay in between. The CDR3 contains 15 residues. CDR3 amino acids: CASSYSSTMNTEAFF. CDR3 DNA: TGTGCCAGCAGTTACTCTTCCACTATGAACACTGAAGCTTTCTTT.

The V gene is TRBV28, the J gene TRBJ2-5, with 10 nucleotides matching TRBD1. The V gene's germline CDR1 is MDHEN and CDR2 SYDVKM. Trimming cost V 11 bases and J 5 bases; bases outside gene matches: 5. The CDR3 is 12 amino acids. In DNA form, the CDR3 reads TGTGCCGCCGGGGACAGGGGTGAGACCCAGTACTTC. Translation: CAAGDRGETQYF.

This rearrangement joins TRBV4-2 to TRBJ1-1; D unclear. This CDR3 contains 14 residues. Germline V lookup: CDR1 LGHNA, CDR2 YNFKEQ. Trimming shortened V by 0 bases and J by 7 bases, and 12 bases separated the two germline ends. The CDR3 here is CASSQDWPGNEAFF. CDR3 sequence (DNA): TGTGCCAGCAGCCAAGATTGGCCAGGCAATGAAGCTTTCTTT.

The chain uses TRBV15 and TRBJ2-5; 9 nucleotides match TRBD1. Trimming took 0 bases from V and 4 from J; bases not matched to a gene: 12. The CDR3 covers 18 residues. Germline loops: CDR1 LNHNV, CDR2 YYDKDF (reference sequence). CDR3 in amino acids: CATSRDPLGQGFGETQYF. DNA of the CDR3: TGTGCCACCAGCAGAGATCCCCTCGGACAGGGGTTTGGAGAGACCCAGTACTTC.

The chain has TRBV6-4 and TRBJ2-3; a weak D match, TRBD2 (6 bases). Between the trimmed V and J ends, which lost 8 bases and 1 base, there was a span of 13 bases. Germline-derived CDR1 and CDR2 are MRHNA and SNTAGT. CDR3 length equals 14 residues. In DNA, the CDR3 is TGTGCCAGCCTCACCCCTAGCGGCACAGATACGCAGTATTTT. Translated, it gives CASLTPSGTDTQYF.